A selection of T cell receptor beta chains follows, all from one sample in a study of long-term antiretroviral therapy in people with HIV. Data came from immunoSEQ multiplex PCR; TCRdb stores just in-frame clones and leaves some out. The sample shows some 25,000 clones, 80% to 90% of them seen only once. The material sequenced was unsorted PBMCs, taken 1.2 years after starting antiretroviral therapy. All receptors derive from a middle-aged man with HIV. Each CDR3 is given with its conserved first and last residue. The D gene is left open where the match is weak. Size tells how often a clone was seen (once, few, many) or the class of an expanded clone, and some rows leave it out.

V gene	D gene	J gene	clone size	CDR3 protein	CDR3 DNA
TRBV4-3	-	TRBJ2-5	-	CASSQGKETQYF	TGCGCCAGCAGCCAAGGAAAAGAGACCCAGTACTTC
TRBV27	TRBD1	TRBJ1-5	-	CASSSRQGANQPQHF	TGTGCCAGCAGTTCACGACAGGGGGCTAATCAGCCCCAGCATTTT
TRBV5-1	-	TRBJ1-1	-	CASSLDRGGTGMNTEAFF	TGCGCCAGCAGCTTGGATCGTGGGGGGACGGGTATGAACACTGAAGCTTTCTTT
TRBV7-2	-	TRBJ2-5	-	CASSLTSLETQYF	TGTGCCAGCAGCTTAACTAGCCTGGAGACCCAGTACTTC
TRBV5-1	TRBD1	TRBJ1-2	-	CASSSPPGQGAGGYTF	TGCGCCAGCAGCTCCCCGCCGGGACAGGGGGCAGGGGGCTACACCTTC
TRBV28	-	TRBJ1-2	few	CASSYRGARGYTF	TGTGCCAGCAGTTATCGGGGGGCCCGGGGCTACACCTTC
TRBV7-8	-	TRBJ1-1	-	CASSLTGNTEAFF	TGTGCCAGCAGCTTGACAGGGAACACTGAAGCTTTCTTT
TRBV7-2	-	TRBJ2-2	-	CASSLGGIRRGNTGELFF	TGTGCCAGCAGCTTAGGAGGAATTCGCCGGGGGAACACCGGGGAGCTGTTTTTT
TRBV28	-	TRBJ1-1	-	CASRPQMNTEAFF	TGTGCCAGCAGACCTCAGATGAACACTGAAGCTTTCTTT
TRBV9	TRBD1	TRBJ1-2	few	CASSTAAGGLNYGYTF	TGTGCCAGCAGCACAGCCGCAGGGGGCTTAAACTATGGCTACACCTTC
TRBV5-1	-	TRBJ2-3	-	CASSLGRTDTQYF	TGCGCCAGCAGCCTGGGTAGAACAGATACGCAGTATTTT
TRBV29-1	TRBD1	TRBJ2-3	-	CSVDSLGGESAPIDTQYF	TGCAGCGTTGATTCTTTAGGGGGCGAATCCGCCCCAATTGATACGCAGTATTTT
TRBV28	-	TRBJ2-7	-	CASSSPGYAYEQYF	TGTGCCAGCAGTTCCCCTGGTTACGCCTACGAGCAGTACTTC
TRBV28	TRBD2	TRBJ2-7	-	CASSLPLGRASEQYF	TGTGCCAGCAGTTTACCCCTGGGGAGGGCGAGCGAGCAGTACTTC
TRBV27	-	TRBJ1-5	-	CASSLGGGLQPQHF	TGTGCCAGCAGTTTAGGGGGGGGCCTTCAGCCCCAGCATTTT
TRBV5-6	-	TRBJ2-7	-	CASSLGQVIYEQYF	TGTGCCAGCAGCTTGGGACAGGTAATCTACGAGCAGTACTTC
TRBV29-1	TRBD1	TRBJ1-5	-	CSVSSGQGADPQHF	TGCAGCGTTAGTTCTGGACAGGGGGCTGACCCCCAGCATTTT
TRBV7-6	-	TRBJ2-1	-	CASSLQTSYNEQFF	TGTGCCAGCAGCTTACAGACCTCCTACAATGAGCAGTTCTTC
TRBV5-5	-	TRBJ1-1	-	CASSAGYGVYTEAFF	TGTGCCAGCAGCGCTGGTTATGGGGTCTACACTGAAGCTTTCTTT
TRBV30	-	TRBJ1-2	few	CAWNGQRRYTF	TGTGCCTGGAATGGACAGAGGCGCTACACCTTC
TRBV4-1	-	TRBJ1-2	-	CASRGAAAGETF	TGCGCCAGCAGGGGAGCGGCGGCGGGTGAGACCTTC
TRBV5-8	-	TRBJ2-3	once	CASSFQTAISTDTQYF	TGTGCCAGCAGCTTCCAGACAGCTATTAGCACAGATACGCAGTATTTT
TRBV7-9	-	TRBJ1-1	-	CASSFTDFPVGANTEAFF	TGTGCCAGCAGCTTTACGGACTTCCCGGTGGGGGCGAACACTGAAGCTTTCTTT
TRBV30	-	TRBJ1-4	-	CASIPGGGEKLFF	TGTGCCTCCATCCCCGGGGGTGGGGAAAAACTGTTTTTT
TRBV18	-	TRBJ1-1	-	CASSPDQNTEAFF	TGTGCCAGCTCACCAGATCAGAACACTGAAGCTTTCTTT
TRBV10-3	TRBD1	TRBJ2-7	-	CAISDPRLRQGTPYEQYF	TGTGCCATCAGTGACCCTAGACTACGACAGGGAACTCCCTACGAGCAGTACTTC